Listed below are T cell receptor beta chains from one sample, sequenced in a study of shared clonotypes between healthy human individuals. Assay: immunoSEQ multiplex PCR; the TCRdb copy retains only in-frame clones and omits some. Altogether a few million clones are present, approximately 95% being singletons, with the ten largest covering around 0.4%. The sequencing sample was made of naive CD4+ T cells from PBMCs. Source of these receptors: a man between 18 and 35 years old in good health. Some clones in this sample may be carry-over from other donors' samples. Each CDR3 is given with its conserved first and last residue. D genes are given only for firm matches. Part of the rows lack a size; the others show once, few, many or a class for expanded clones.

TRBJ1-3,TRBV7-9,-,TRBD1,TGTGCCAGCAGCGCGGGGATTCAGGGGGCTGGAAACACCATATATTTT,CASSAGIQGAGNTIYF
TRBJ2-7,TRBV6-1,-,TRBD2,TGTGCCAGCAGTGCAATTCCCCGAGGCGGGAGTTACGAGCAGTACTTC,CASSAIPRGGSYEQYF
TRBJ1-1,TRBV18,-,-,TGTGCCAGCTCACCACAGGGCCTGAACACTGAAGCTTTCTTT,CASSPQGLNTEAFF
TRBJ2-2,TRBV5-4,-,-,TGTGCCAGCAGCTTGGGGGCCAAGCTTGCATCCGGGGAGCTGTTTTTT,CASSLGAKLASGELFF
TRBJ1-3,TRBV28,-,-,TGTGCCAGCAGTCCGGCGGGGGCTGGAAACACCATATATTTT,CASSPAGAGNTIYF
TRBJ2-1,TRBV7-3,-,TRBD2,TGTGCCAGCAGCTTCTCTAGCGGGAGGACAAACAATGAGCAGTTCTTC,CASSFSSGRTNNEQFF
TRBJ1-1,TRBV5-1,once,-,TGCGCCAGCAGGCCAGCCGGGGGGCAGTACACTGAAGCTTTCTTT,CASRPAGGQYTEAFF
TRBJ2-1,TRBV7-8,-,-,TGTGCCAGCAGACCGAGAGTGGATGAGCAGTTCTTC,CASRPRVDEQFF
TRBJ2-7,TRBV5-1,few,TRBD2,TGCGCCAGCAGCTTGGAGGCTAGCGGGAGCTACGAGCAGTACTTC,CASSLEASGSYEQYF
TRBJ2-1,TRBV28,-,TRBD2,TGTGCCAGCAGCGGTACTGGGACTAGCTCCTACAATGAGCAGTTCTTC,CASSGTGTSSYNEQFF
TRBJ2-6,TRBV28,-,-,TGTGCCAGCAGTTTACTCGCGGGGGCCAACGTCCTGACTTTC,CASSLLAGANVLTF
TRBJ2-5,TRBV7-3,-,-,TGTGCCAGCAGCTTATCTCGCGGGGAGACCCAGTACTTC,CASSLSRGETQYF
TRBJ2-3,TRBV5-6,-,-,TGTGCCAGCAGCCCGGGGACTCCCCCAGCCACAGATACGCAGTATTTT,CASSPGTPPATDTQYF
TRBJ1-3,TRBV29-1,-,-,TGCAGCGTTGAGGAGAGCGGAAACACCATATATTTT,CSVEESGNTIYF
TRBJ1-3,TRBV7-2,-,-,TGTGCCAGCAGCCCCAGAATTGGAAACACCATATATTTT,CASSPRIGNTIYF
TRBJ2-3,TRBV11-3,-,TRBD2,TGTGCCAGCAGCATAGGACGACTAGCGGATCCTAGCACAGATACGCAGTATTTT,CASSIGRLADPSTDTQYF
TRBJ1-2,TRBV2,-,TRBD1,TGTGCCAGCAGGTTACAGGGGGAACTTGGCTACACCTTC,CASRLQGELGYTF
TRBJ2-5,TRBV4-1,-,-,TGCGCCAGCACCCCGGGCCTCGGCGGGGCAGAGACCCAGTACTTC,CASTPGLGGAETQYF
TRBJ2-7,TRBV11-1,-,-,TGTGCCAGCAGACCAACTCGACTCGGACAATTCTACGAGCAGTACTTC,CASRPTRLGQFYEQYF
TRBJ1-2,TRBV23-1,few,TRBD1,TGCGCCAGCCCCGACAGGGACAACTATGGCTACACCTTC,CASPDRDNYGYTF
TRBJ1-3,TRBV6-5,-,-,TGTGCCAGCAGGGGAGCAGCTGGAAACACTATATATTTT,CASRGAAGNTIYF
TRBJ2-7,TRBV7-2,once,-,TGTGCCAGCAGCTTAGATGGTTCAGGGGCATACGAGCAGTACTTC,CASSLDGSGAYEQYF
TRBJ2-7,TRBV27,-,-,TGTGCCAGCAGCACGATGGAGGACAGATTCACCTACGAGCAGTACTTC,CASSTMEDRFTYEQYF
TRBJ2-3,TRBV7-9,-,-,TGTGCCAGCAGGTCTACCGGGACTCCTGGGGATACGCAGTATTTT,CASRSTGTPGDTQYF
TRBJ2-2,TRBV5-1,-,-,TGCGCCAGCAGCTTGCGGACAGTCTACACCGGGGAGCTGTTTTTT,CASSLRTVYTGELFF
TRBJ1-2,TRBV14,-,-,TGTGCCAGCAGCCAAGACGGGACGTATAATGGCTACACCTTC,CASSQDGTYNGYTF
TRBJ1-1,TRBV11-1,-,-,TGTGCCAGCAGCTGGCAGGGCGTCGGCACTGAAGCTTTCTTT,CASSWQGVGTEAFF
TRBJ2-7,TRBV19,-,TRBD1,TGTGCCAGTAGTATGGGAATGGGACAGGCCTACGAGCAGTACTTC,CASSMGMGQAYEQYF
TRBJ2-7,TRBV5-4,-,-,TGTGCCAGCAGCTTGGACGTCTACGAGCAGTACTTC,CASSLDVYEQYF
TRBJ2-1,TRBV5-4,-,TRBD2,TGTGCCAGCAGCTCGGCGGGGGAGAGGACTTACAATGAGCAGTTCTTC,CASSSAGERTYNEQFF
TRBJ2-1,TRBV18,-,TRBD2,TGTGCCAGCTCAGGACTACTAGCGGGAGGCAACAATGAGCAGTTCTTC,CASSGLLAGGNNEQFF
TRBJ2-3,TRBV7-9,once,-,TGTGCCAGCAGCTCCGGGGGAGGGGGGAGCACAGATACGCAGTATTTT,CASSSGGGGSTDTQYF
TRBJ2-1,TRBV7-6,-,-,TGTGCCAGCAGCCCGATTGACAGGAATGAGCAGTTCTTC,CASSPIDRNEQFF
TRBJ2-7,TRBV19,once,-,TGTGCCAGTAGAAGCCGGGACGTAGGATACGAGCAGTACTTC,CASRSRDVGYEQYF
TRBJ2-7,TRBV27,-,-,TGTGCCAGCAGCCCTCCGGGAATCTACGAGCAGTACTTC,CASSPPGIYEQYF
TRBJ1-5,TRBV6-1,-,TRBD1,TGTGCCAGCTCCCCGACAGGGCGAAGCAATCAGCCCCAGCATTTT,CASSPTGRSNQPQHF
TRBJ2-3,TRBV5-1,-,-,TGCGCCAGCAGGGAAGCGGGCACAGATACGCAGTATTTT,CASREAGTDTQYF